The 13 T cell receptor beta chains in this list originate from one sample, sequenced in a study of blood T cells in healthy people across ages. Primed by a sample-barcoded 5' primer and a J-beta primer mix, a second PCR proceeded for roughly 6 to 12 cycles. TCRdb reprocessed the 5' RACE reads via MiXCR and lists one record per CDR3 protein. The table has about 1.4 million distinct CDR3 sequences, 45% to 70% seen once. Sequenced input: blood. These receptors originate from a man younger than 30 in good health.

This rearrangement joins TRBV6-2 or TRBV6-3 to TRBJ2-5; weak D call: TRBD2 (6 bases). Trimming removed 2 bases at V and 0 bases at J, with 13 bases between. The CDR3 sequence is 16 residues long. Germline V lookup: CDR1 MNHEY, CDR2 SVGEGT. The CDR3 region has the DNA TGTGCCAGCAGTTACGAGGCTAGCGAGTACCAAGAGACCCAGTACTTC. Translation: CASSYEASEYQETQYF.

This clonotype was found a few times. The J gene is TRBJ2-1, the V gene TRBV20-1; TRBD2 agrees at 9 bases. CDR1 and CDR2 (germline): DFQATT, SNEGSKA (reference sequence). CDR3 length: 13 amino acids. CDR3 amino acids: CSAGLASYNEQFF. The CDR3 bases are TGCAGCGCCGGACTAGCGAGCTACAATGAGCAGTTCTTC.

The CDR3 here is CASTEGGPGQPQHF. CDR3 bases: TGTGCCAGCACGGAGGGAGGTCCGGGTCAGCCCCAGCATTTT. The rearrangement uses TRBV6-1 and TRBJ1-5, with no clear D. The CDR3 has 14 amino acids. Trimming shortened V by 7 bases and J by 6 bases, and 16 bases separated the two germline ends. The germline CDR1 and CDR2 sequences are MNHNS and SASEGT.

The chain recombines TRBV27 with TRBJ2-5; possible D gene TRBD1, 5 bases. Trimming stripped 10 bases from V and 0 bases from J, with 15 bases between. This CDR3 has 14 residues. CDR1 is MNHEY and CDR2 is SMNVEV in the germline V gene (reference sequence). CDR3 sequence (DNA): TGTGCCATTTCAAAAGGGGTGTACCAAGAGACCCAGTACTTC. Amino acids: CAISKGVYQETQYF.

The chain combines TRBV7-2 with TRBJ2-1, with 11 bases identical to TRBD2. Germline CDR1 SGHTA, CDR2 FQGNSA. The CDR3 spans 17 residues. Trimming cost V 3 bases and J 7 bases; bases outside gene matches: 11. The CDR3 nucleotides are TGTGCCAGCAGCTTTAGCGGGAGGGCCGGGGCGGAGAATGAGCAGTTCTTC. Amino acids: CASSFSGRAGAENEQFF.

The chain carries TRBV27 and TRBJ2-7, with D perhaps TRBD1 (6 bases). CDR1 is MNHEY, CDR2 SMNVEV, per germline (reference sequence). V lost 2 bases and J 5 bases, leaving 16 bases between the germline ends. The CDR3 runs 15 residues. The CDR3 loop is CASSLSWGQRDEQYF. The CDR3 coding sequence is TGTGCCAGCAGTTTAAGCTGGGGGCAAAGGGACGAGCAGTACTTC.

V is TRBV10-3 and J is TRBJ2-5; D unclear. From germline, CDR1 is ENHRY and CDR2 SYGVKD. This CDR3 is 15 amino acids long. V was pared by 4 bases and J by 2 bases, with 14 bases between. The CDR3 bases are TGTGCCATCAGTGTTAGGATGGGGATACAAGAGACCCAGTACTTC. It is translated as CAISVRMGIQETQYF.

The chain combines TRBV29-1 with TRBJ1-1; unclear D gene. From germline, CDR1 is SQVTM and CDR2 ANQGSEA. The length of the CDR3 is 11 residues. V was cut by 2 bases and J by 11 bases, with 12 bases left in between. For the CDR3, the DNA is TGCAGCGTTGAAAGGCCGGGTCGCGCTTTCTTT. Its translation is CSVERPGRAFF.

CDR3 in amino acids: CATSQPGQGADTQYF. DNA of the CDR3: TGTGCCACCAGCCAACCGGGACAGGGTGCAGATACGCAGTATTTT. The chain carries TRBV15 and TRBJ2-3; TRBD1 matches at 9 bases. Germline loops: CDR1 LNHNV, CDR2 YYDKDF (reference sequence). V shed 5 bases, J shed 4 bases, and the junction held 7 bases outside the gene matches. The CDR3 has 15 amino acids.

The chain uses TRBV2 and TRBJ2-1, with 11 bases identical to TRBD2. The CDR3 consists of 14 residues. The trim removed 8 bases at V and 5 bases at J, leaving 5 bases unmatched. Germline V gene lookup returns CDR1 SNHLY and CDR2 FYNNEI. CDR3: CASCRLAGNNEQFF. The DNA for the CDR3 is TGTGCCAGCTGCCGACTAGCGGGGAACAATGAGCAGTTCTTC.

The chain has TRBV20-1 and TRBJ2-4; TRBD2 matches at 8 bases. The J call could be wrong; TRBJ2-7 is a better fit for the DNA end. Germline V gene lookup returns CDR1 DFQATT and CDR2 SNEGSKA (reference sequence). The CDR3 has 18 residues. The CDR3 nucleotides read TGCAGTGCCCCCCCCCGGGGTAGCGGGGTGGTTTGGTCCTACGAGCAGTACTTC. It specifies CSAPPRGSGVVWSYEQYF.

The chain links TRBV12-5 to TRBJ2-1; 12 positions match TRBD2. Germline V CDR1 and CDR2: LGHNT, FRNRAP. The J segment lost 4 bases and the V segment lost 5 bases, leaving 6 bases of the junction unmatched. This CDR3 is built from 16 residues. In DNA form, the CDR3 reads TGTGCTAGTGGTCAAAGGACTAGCGGGGCTTACAATGAGCAGTTCTTC. It is translated as CASGQRTSGAYNEQFF.

Details on this clonotype: A much bigger clone sits one base away, suggesting this may be a read error. V and J are TRBV11-1 and TRBJ2-1, with D perhaps matching TRBD1 (6 bases). Trimming stripped 5 bases from V and 0 bases from J, with 11 bases between. This CDR3 comprises 15 residues. Per germline, CDR1 SGHAT and CDR2 FQDESV (reference sequence). CDR3 sequence reads: CASSTDRSSYNEQFF. In DNA form, the CDR3 reads TGTGCCAGCAGCACCGACAGGAGCTCCTACAATGAGCAGTTCTTC. The full variable domain, its missing parts supplied by reference TRBV11-1 and TRBJ2-1, is EAEVAQSPRYKITEKSQAVAFWCDPISGHATLYWYRQILGQGPELLVQFQDESVVDDSQLPKDRFSAERLKGVDSTLKIQPAELGDSAMYLCASSTDRSSYNEQFFGPGTRLTVL.